Included here is one TCR beta chain sequence, with context. Antigen unknown. This entry belongs to a study of cytomegalovirus exposure and HLA in healthy donors. Study results and limitations: It was 160 or so TCR beta chains that were listed as cytomegalovirus-associated. A few of the chains that were CMV-associated were confirmed in vitro to be specific for CMV antigens.

In germline, CDR1 is KGHSH, CDR2 LQKENI. V was cut by 5 bases and J by 12 bases, with 11 bases left in between. The CDR3 totals 11 residues. Primers for the PCR totalled 60 Vbeta and 13 Jbeta. The assay was immunoSEQ multiplex PCR, and TCRdb's table has in-frame clones only and misses some. The clone table shows around 71,000 clones, with the ten largest holding 1.5% to 2%. The sequence derives from a woman in her 30s in good health and CMV-seronegative. The sequenced sample consisted of PBMCs. The V and J genes are TRBV18 and TRBJ2-4, with D possibly TRBD2 on 5 matching bases. CDR3 DNA sequence: TGTGCCAGCTCATCCGGGGTGGCTCAGTACTTC. Its protein product is CASSSGVAQYF.